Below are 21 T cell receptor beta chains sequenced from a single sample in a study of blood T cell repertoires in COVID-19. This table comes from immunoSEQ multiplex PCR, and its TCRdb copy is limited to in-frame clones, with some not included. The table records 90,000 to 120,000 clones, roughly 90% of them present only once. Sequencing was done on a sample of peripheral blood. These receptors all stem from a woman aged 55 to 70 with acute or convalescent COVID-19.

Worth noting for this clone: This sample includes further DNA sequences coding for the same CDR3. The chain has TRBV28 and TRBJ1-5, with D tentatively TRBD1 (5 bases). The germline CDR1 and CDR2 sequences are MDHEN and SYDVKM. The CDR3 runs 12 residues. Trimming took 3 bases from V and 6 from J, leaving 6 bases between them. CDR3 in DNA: TGTGCCAGCAGTTTGGGGGGTCAGCCCCAGCATTTT. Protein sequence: CASSLGGQPQHF.

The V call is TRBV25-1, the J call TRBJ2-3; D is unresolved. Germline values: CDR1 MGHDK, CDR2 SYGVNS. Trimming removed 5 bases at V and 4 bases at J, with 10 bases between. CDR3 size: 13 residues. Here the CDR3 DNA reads TGTGCCAGCAGTAATATCCTAGCAGATACGCAGTATTTT. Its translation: CASSNILADTQYF.

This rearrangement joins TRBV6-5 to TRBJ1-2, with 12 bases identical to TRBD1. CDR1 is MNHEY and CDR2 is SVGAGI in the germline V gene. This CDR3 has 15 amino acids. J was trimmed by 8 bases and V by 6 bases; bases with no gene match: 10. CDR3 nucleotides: TGTGCCAGCAGACCGCCGGGACAGGGGGCATCAGGCTACACCTTC. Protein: CASRPPGQGASGYTF.

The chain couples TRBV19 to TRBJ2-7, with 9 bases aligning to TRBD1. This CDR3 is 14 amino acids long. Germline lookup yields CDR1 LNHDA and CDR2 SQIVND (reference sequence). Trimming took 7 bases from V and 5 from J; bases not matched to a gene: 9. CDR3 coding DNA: TGTGCCAGTACCCCAGCACAGGGGGCCCACGAGCAGTACTTC. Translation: CASTPAQGAHEQYF.

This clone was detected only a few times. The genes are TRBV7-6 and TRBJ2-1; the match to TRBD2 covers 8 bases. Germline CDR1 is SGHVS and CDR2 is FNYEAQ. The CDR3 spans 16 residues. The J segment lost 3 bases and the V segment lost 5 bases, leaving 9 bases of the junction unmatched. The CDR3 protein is CASSHNGRGLYNEQFF. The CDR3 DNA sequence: TGTGCCAGCAGCCATAACGGGAGGGGTCTCTACAATGAGCAGTTCTTC.

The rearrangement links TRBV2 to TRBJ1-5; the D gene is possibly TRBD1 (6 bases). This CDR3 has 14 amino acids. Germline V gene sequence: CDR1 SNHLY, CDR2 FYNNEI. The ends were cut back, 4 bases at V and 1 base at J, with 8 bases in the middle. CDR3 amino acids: CASSAGQSNQPQHF. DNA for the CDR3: TGTGCCAGCAGTGCCGGACAGAGCAATCAGCCCCAGCATTTT.

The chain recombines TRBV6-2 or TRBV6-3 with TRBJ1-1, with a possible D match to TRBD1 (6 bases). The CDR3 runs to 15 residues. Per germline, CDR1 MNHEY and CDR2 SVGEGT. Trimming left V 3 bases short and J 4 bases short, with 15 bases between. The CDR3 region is CASSYGGPPVTEAFF. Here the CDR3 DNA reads TGTGCCAGCAGTTATGGGGGCCCACCGGTCACTGAAGCTTTCTTT.

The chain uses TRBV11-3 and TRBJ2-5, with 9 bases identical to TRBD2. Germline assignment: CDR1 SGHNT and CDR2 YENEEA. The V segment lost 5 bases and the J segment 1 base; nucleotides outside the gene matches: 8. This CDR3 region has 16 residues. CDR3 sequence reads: CASSAGQAGGQETQYF. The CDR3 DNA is TGTGCCAGCAGCGCTGGACAAGCGGGAGGCCAAGAGACCCAGTACTTC. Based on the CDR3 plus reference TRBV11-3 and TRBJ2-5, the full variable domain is EAGVVQSPRYKIIEKKQPVAFWCNPISGHNTLYWYLQNLGQGPELLIRYENEEAVDDSQLPKDRFSAERLKGVDSTLKIQPAELGDSAVYLCASSAGQAGGQETQYFGPGTRLLVL.

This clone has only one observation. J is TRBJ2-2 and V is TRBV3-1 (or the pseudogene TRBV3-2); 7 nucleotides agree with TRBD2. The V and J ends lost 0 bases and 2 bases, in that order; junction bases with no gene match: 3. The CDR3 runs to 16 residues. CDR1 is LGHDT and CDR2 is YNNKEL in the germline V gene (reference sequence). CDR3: CASSQDPGLNTGELFF. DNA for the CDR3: TGTGCCAGCAGCCAAGATCCGGGACTAAACACCGGGGAGCTGTTTTTT.

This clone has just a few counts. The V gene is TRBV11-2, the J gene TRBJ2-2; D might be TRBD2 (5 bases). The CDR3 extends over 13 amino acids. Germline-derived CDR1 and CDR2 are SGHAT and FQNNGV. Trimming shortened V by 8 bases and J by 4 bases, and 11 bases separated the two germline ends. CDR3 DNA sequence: TGTGCCAGCCTCCTAGCTGGCACCGGGGAGCTGTTTTTT. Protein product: CASLLAGTGELFF.

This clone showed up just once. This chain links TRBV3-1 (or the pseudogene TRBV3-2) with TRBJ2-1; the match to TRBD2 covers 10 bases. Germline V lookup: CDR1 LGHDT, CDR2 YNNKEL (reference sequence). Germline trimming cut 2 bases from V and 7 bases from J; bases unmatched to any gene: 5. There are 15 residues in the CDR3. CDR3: CASSQLSGRYNEQFF. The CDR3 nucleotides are TGTGCCAGCAGCCAACTTAGCGGGAGGTATAATGAGCAGTTCTTC.

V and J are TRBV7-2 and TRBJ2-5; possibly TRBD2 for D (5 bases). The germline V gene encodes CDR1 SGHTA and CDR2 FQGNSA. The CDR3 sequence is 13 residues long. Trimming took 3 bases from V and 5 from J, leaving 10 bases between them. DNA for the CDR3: TGTGCCAGCAGCTTCGGACTTGCCGAGACCCAGTACTTC. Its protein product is CASSFGLAETQYF. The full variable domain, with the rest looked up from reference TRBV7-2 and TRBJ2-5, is GAGVSQSPSNKVTEKGKDVELRCDPISGHTALYWYRQSLGQGLEFLIYFQGNSAPDKSGLPSDRFSAERTGGSVSTLTIQRTQQEDSAVYLCASSFGLAETQYFGPGTRLLVL.

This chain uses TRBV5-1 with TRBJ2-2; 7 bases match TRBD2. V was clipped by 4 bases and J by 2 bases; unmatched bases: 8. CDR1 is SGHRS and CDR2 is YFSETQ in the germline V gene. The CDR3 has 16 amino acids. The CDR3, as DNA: TGCGCCAGCAGCCCTGACCCTAGCGGCAACACCGGGGAGCTGTTTTTT. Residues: CASSPDPSGNTGELFF.

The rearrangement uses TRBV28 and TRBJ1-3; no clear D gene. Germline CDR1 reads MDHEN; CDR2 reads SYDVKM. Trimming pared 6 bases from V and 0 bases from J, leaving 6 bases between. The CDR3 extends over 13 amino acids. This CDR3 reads CASSLSSGNTIYF. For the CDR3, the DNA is TGTGCCAGCAGCTTGAGCTCTGGAAACACCATATATTTT.

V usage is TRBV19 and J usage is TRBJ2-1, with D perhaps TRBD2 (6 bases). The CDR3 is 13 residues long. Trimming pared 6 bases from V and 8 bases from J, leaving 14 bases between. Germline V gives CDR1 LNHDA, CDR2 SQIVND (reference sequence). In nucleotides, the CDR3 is TGTGCCAGTAGGGGGGACTGGTCATATGAGCAGTTCTTC. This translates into CASRGDWSYEQFF.

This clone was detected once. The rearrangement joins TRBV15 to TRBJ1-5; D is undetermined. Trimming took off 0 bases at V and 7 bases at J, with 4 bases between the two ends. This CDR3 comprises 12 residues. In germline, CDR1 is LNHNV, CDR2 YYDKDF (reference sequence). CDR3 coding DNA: TGTGCCACCAGCAGAGATCAACAGCCCCAGCATTTT. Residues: CATSRDQQPQHF.

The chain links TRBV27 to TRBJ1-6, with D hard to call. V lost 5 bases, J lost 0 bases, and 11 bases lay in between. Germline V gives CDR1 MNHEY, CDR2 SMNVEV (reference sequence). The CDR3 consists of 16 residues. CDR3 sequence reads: CASSNGASSYNSPLHF. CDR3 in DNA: TGTGCCAGCAGTAATGGAGCGAGCTCCTATAATTCACCCCTCCACTTT.

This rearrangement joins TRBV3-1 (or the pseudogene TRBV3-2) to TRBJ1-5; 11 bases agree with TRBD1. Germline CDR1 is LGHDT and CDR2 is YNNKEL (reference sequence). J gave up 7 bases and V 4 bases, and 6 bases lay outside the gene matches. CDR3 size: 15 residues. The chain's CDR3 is CASSLGTGGDQPQHF. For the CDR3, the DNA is TGTGCCAGCAGCCTCGGGACAGGGGGTGACCAGCCCCAGCATTTT.

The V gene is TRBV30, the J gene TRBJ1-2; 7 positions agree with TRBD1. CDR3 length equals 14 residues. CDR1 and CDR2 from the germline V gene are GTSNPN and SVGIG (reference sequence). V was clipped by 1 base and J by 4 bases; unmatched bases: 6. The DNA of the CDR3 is TGTGCCTGGAGTGCGACAGGGAGGTCCTATGGCTACACCTTC. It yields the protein CAWSATGRSYGYTF.

CDR3 sequence: CASSPIPDRVAGELFF. CDR3 nucleotide sequence: TGTGCCAGCAGTCCTATCCCCGACAGGGTAGCCGGGGAGCTGTTTTTT. The V call is TRBV5-5, the J call TRBJ2-2; 7 bases are shared with TRBD1. Germline CDR1 is SGHKS and CDR2 is YYEKEE (reference sequence). Germline trimming cut 5 bases from V and 6 bases from J; bases unmatched to any gene: 13. The CDR3 loop spans 16 amino acids.

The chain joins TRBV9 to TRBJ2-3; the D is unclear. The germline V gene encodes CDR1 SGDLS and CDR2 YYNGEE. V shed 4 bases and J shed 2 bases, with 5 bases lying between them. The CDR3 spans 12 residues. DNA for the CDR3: TGTGCCAGCAGCCCCCACACAGATACGCAGTATTTT. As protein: CASSPHTDTQYF.